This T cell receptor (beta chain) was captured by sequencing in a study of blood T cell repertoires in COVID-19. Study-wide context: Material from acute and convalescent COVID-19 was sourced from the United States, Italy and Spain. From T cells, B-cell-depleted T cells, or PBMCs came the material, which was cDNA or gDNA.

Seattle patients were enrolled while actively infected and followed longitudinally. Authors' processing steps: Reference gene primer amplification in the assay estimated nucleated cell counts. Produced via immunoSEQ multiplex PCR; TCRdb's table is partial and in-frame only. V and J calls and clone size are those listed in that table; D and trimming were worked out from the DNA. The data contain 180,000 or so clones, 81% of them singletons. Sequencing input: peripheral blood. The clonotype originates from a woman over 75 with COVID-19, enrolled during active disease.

DNA for the CDR3: TGTGCCTGGAGTGTACACTATAATTCACCCCTCCACTTT. It yields the protein CAWSVHYNSPLHF. The genes are TRBV30 and TRBJ1-6; D is uncertain. The CDR3 spans 13 residues. Germline CDR1 reads GTSNPN; CDR2 reads SVGIG (reference sequence). Deletions cut 0 bases from V and 3 bases from J, with 3 bases between. Full variable domain (rest looked up from reference TRBV30 and TRBJ1-6): SQTIHQWPATLVQPVGSPLSLECTVEGTSNPNLYWYRQAAGRGLQLLFYSVGIGQISSEVPQNLSASRPQDRQFILSSKKLLLSDSGFYLCAWSVHYNSPLHFGNGTRLTVT.